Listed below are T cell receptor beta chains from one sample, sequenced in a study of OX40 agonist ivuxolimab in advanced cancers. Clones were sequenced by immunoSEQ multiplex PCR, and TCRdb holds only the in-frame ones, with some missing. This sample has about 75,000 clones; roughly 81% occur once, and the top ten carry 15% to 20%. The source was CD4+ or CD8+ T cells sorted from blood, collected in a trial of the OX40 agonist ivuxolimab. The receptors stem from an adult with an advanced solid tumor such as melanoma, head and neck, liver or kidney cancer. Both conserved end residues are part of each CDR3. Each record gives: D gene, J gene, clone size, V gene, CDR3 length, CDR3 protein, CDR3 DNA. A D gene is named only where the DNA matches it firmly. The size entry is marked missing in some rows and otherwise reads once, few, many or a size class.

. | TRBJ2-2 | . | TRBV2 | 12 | CASKEDTGELFF | TGTGCCAGCAAGGAGGACACCGGGGAGCTGTTTTTT
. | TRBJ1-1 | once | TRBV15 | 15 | CATSRGRGAYTEAFF | TGTGCCACCAGCAGAGGAAGGGGCGCGTACACTGAAGCTTTCTTT
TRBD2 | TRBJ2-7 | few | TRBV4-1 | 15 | CASSQDGAGLDEQYF | TGCGCCAGCAGCCAAGATGGAGCGGGACTCGACGAGCAGTACTTC
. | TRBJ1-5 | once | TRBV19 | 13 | CASSPGTDKRQHF | TGTGCCAGTAGCCCCGGGACCGACAAGCGCCAGCATTTT
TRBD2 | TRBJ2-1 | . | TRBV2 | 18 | CASSEPSGAGSSYNEQFF | TGTGCCAGCAGTGAACCCTCCGGAGCGGGGAGCTCCTACAATGAGCAGTTCTTC
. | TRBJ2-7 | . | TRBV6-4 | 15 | CASRPEPGTTYEQYF | TGTGCCAGCAGACCAGAACCCGGGACAACCTACGAGCAGTACTTC
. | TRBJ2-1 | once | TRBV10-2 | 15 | CASSDGRSSYNEQFF | TGCGCCAGCAGTGATGGCAGGAGCTCCTACAATGAGCAGTTCTTC
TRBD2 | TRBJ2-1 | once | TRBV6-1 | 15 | CASNPLAGVGNEQFF | TGTGCCAGCAACCCGCTAGCGGGAGTAGGGAATGAGCAGTTCTTC
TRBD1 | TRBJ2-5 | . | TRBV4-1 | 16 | CASSQALTGYQETQYF | TGCGCCAGCAGCCAAGCCTTGACAGGGTACCAAGAGACCCAGTACTTC
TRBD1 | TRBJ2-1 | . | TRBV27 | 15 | CASSQTGQDYNEQFF | TGTGCCAGCAGCCAAACGGGACAGGACTACAATGAGCAGTTCTTC
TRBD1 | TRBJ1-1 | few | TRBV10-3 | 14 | CAISATLGQGNAFF | TGTGCCATCAGCGCAACCCTGGGACAGGGGAACGCTTTCTTT
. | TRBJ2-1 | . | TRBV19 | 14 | CASSILGGRNEQFF | TGTGCCAGTAGTATACTCGGCGGCCGCAATGAGCAGTTCTTC
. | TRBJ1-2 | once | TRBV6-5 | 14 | CASSYIAVPYGYTF | TGTGCCAGCAGTTACATAGCTGTTCCCTATGGCTACACCTTC
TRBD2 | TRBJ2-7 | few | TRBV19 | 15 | CASSPWVAGLDEQYF | TGTGCCAGTAGTCCCTGGGTAGCGGGACTTGACGAGCAGTACTTC
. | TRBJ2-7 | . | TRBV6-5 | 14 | CASSFSLGPYEQYF | TGTGCCAGCAGTTTCTCTTTAGGACCCTACGAGCAGTACTTC
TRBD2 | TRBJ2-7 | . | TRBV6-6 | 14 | CASSSGRDNYEQYF | TGTGCCAGTTCCAGCGGGAGGGACAACTACGAGCAGTACTTC
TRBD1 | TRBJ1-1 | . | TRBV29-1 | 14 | CSVHGGQGITEAFF | TGCAGCGTCCATGGGGGACAGGGAATAACTGAAGCTTTCTTT
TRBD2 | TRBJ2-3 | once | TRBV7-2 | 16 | CASSVGLAGVTDTQYF | TGTGCCAGCAGTGTTGGACTAGCGGGAGTTACAGATACGCAGTATTTT
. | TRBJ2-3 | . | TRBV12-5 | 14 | CASGLGSGTDTQYF | TGTGCTAGTGGTTTGGGAAGCGGCACAGATACGCAGTATTTT
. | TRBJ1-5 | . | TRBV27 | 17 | CASSPHVERASNQPQHF | TGTGCCAGCAGTCCCCATGTCGAACGGGCCAGCAATCAGCCCCAGCATTTT
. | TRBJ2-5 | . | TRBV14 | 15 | CASSPLLGEAETQYF | TGTGCCAGCAGCCCCCTGTTGGGAGAGGCAGAGACCCAGTACTTC
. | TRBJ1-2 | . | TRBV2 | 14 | CASSLGQLFYGYTF | TGTGCCAGCAGTCTAGGACAGTTATTCTATGGCTACACCTTC
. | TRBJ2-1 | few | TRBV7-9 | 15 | CASSLDLGKYNEQFF | TGTGCCAGCAGCTTAGACTTGGGAAAGTACAATGAGCAGTTCTTC
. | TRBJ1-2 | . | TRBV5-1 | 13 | CASSLAGDYGYTF | TGCGCCAGCAGCTTGGCTGGGGACTATGGCTACACCTTC
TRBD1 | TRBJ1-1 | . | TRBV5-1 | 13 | CASSGAGGTEAFF | TGCGCCAGCAGCGGGGCAGGGGGCACTGAAGCTTTCTTT
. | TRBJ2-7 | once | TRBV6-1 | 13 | CASSLGVMYEQYF | TGTGCCAGCAGTTTAGGGGTAATGTACGAGCAGTACTTC
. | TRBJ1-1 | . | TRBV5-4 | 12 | CASSPRAREAFF | TGTGCCAGCAGCCCCAGGGCGAGGGAAGCTTTCTTT
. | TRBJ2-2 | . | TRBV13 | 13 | CASNRIGTGELFF | TGTGCCAGCAACCGGATTGGCACCGGGGAGCTGTTTTTT
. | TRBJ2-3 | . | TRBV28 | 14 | CASSFGSGVGTQYF | TGTGCCAGCAGTTTCGGGTCGGGAGTAGGAACGCAGTATTTT
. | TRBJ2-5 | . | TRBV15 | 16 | CATSREGGWVQETQYF | TGTGCCACCAGCAGAGAAGGGGGGTGGGTACAAGAGACCCAGTACTTC
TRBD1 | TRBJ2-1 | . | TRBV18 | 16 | CASSPQTGSSYNEQFF | TGTGCCAGCTCACCACAGACAGGGAGCTCCTACAATGAGCAGTTCTTC
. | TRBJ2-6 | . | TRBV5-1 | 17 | CASSGAGMPSGANVLTF | TGCGCCAGCAGCGGGGCAGGGATGCCCTCTGGGGCCAACGTCCTGACTTTC
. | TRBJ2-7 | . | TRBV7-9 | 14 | CASSPGGTAYEQYF | TGTGCCAGCAGCCCCGGAGGGACCGCCTACGAGCAGTACTTC
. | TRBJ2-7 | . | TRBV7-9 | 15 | CASSSATPTVLAQYF | TGTGCCAGCAGCTCGGCAACACCGACAGTTCTTGCGCAGTACTTC
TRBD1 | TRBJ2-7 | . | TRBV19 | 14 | CASSSRDRGYEQYF | TGTGCCAGTAGTAGCCGGGACAGGGGTTACGAGCAGTACTTC
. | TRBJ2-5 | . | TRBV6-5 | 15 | CASSYSRRGQETQYF | TGTGCCAGCAGTTACTCGAGGAGGGGACAAGAGACCCAGTACTTC
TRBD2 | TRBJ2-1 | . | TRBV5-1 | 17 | CASSWEISGLLYNEQFF | TGCGCCAGCAGCTGGGAGATATCGGGACTACTCTACAATGAGCAGTTCTTC
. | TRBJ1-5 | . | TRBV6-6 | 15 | CASSYLDSKNQPQHF | TGTGCCAGCAGTTACCTTGACAGTAAAAATCAGCCCCAGCATTTT
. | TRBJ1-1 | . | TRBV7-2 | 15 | CASSLSTTGNTEAFF | TGTGCCAGCAGCTTATCTACCACGGGGAACACTGAAGCTTTCTTT
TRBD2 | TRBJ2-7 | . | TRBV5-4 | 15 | CASSLGLAEPYEQYF | TGTGCCAGCAGCTTGGGACTAGCGGAGCCCTACGAGCAGTACTTC
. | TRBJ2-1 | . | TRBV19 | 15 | CASSIALGIYNEQFF | TGTGCCAGTAGTATAGCGTTGGGGATATACAATGAGCAGTTCTTC
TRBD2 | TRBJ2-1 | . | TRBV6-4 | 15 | CASSDSGLAGREQFF | TGTGCCAGCAGTGACTCTGGACTAGCGGGAAGGGAGCAGTTCTTC
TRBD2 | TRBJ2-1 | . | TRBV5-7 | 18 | CASSFYRRGLAVNNEQFF | TGTGCCAGCAGCTTTTATAGGAGGGGACTAGCGGTAAACAATGAGCAGTTCTTC
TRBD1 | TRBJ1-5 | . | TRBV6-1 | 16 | CASSEALGTGHQPQHF | TGTGCCAGCAGTGAAGCGCTGGGGACAGGGCATCAGCCCCAGCATTTT
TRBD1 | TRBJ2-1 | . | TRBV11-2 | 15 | CASSFGQGIYNEQFF | TGTGCCAGCAGCTTCGGACAGGGCATCTACAATGAGCAGTTCTTC
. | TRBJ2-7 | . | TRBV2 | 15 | CASKVQTQPSYEQYF | TGTGCCAGCAAGGTGCAGACCCAACCCTCCTACGAGCAGTACTTC
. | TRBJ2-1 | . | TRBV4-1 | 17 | CASSQDKGERAYNEQFF | TGCGCCAGCAGCCAAGATAAGGGGGAGCGGGCGTACAATGAGCAGTTCTTC
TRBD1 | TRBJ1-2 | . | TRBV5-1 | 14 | CASRSTGGIEGYTF | TGCGCCAGCAGATCCACAGGGGGAATAGAGGGCTACACCTTC
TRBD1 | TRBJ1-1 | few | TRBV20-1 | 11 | CSRDSNTEAFF | TGCAGTCGGGACAGCAACACTGAAGCTTTCTTT
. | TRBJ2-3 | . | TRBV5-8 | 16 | CASSFYTGFPGDTQYF | TGTGCCAGCAGCTTTTACACGGGTTTCCCCGGCGATACGCAGTATTTT
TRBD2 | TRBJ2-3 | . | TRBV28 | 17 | CASSLGLAGRFADTQYF | TGTGCCAGCAGTTTGGGACTAGCGGGAAGATTCGCAGATACGCAGTATTTT
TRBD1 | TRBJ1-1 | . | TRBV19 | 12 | CASTATGGEAFF | TGTGCCAGTACTGCTACAGGGGGTGAAGCTTTCTTT
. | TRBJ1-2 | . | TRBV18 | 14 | CASSPRQGEDGYTF | TGTGCCAGCTCACCACGTCAGGGTGAGGATGGCTACACCTTC
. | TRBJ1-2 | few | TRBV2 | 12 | CASSEGSYGYTF | TGTGCCAGCAGTGAAGGGAGCTATGGCTACACCTTC